The source of this T cell receptor (beta chain) is a study of shared clonotypes between healthy human individuals. General study points: Across a handful of donors, naive CD4 shared roughly 5.2%, naive CD8 around 3.8%, memory CD4 approximately 2.5%, memory CD8 about 0.4%.

Points on this clone: Antigen specificity is unknown.

TCRdb keeps only in-frame clones here, not all; method: immunoSEQ multiplex PCR. Among approximately 2.4 million clones listed, approximately 94% were seen once. This CDR3 spans 19 amino acids. V lost 0 bases, J lost 0 bases, and 7 bases stayed unmatched. The germline gives CDR1 LNHNV, CDR2 YYDKDF (reference sequence). The rearrangement joins TRBV15 to TRBJ2-6; 8 nucleotides match TRBD1. The sequenced sample was naive CD4+ T cells sorted from blood. Subset described: CD45RA+ positively selected. The clonotype comes from a man aged 18-30 years in good health. The CDR3 reads CATSRDRQGAGSGANVLTF. The DNA for the CDR3 is TGTGCCACCAGCAGAGATCGCCAGGGGGCAGGCTCTGGGGCCAACGTCCTGACTTTC.